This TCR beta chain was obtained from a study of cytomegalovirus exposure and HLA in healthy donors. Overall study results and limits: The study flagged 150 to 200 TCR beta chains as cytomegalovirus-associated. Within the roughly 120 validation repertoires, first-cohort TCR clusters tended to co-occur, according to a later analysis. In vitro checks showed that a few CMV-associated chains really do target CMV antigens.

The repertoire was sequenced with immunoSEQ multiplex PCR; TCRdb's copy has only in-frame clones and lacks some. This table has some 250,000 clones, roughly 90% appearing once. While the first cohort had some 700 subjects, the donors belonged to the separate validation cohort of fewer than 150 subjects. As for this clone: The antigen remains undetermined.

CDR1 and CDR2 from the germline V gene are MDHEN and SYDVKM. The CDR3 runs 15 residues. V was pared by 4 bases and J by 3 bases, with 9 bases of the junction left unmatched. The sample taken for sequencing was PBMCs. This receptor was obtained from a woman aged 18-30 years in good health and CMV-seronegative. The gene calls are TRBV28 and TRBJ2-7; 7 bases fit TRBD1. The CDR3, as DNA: TGTGCCAGCAGTTCCCCGGGACAGCCCCTCTACGAGCAGTACTTC. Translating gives CASSSPGQPLYEQYF.